The next 18 T cell receptor beta chains were all read from a single sample in a study of blood T cells in healthy people across ages. Primers used in a second PCR of about 6 to 11 cycles were a sample-barcoded 5' primer and a J-beta primer mix. Using its own MiXCR run on the 5' RACE reads, TCRdb lists one record per CDR3 protein. Of 600,000 to 850,000 distinct CDR3 sequences in the sample, around 46% were seen once. Sequences were obtained from blood. These receptors originate from a woman aged 60-75 years in good health.

The V call is TRBV6-1, the J call TRBJ2-4; 7 bases are a match to TRBD1. Germline loops: CDR1 MNHNS, CDR2 SASEGT. This CDR3 region has 15 residues. V lost 6 bases to trimming and J lost 0 bases; unmatched junction nucleotides: 5. The CDR3 protein is CASSPRDRAKNIQYF. The DNA for the CDR3 is TGTGCCAGCAGCCCAAGGGACAGAGCCAAAAACATTCAGTACTTC.

The genes are TRBV11-2 and TRBJ2-1; D possibly corresponds to TRBD2 (5 bases). Trimming shortened V by 5 bases and J by 3 bases, and 17 bases separated the two germline ends. The germline CDR1 and CDR2 sequences are SGHAT and FQNNGV. This CDR3 is 16 amino acids long. CDR3 region: CASSLRGSGLYNEQFF. The CDR3 bases are TGTGCCAGCAGCCTCCGGGGAAGTGGGCTCTACAATGAGCAGTTCTTC.

This clonotype was counted only a few times. The chain has TRBV27 and TRBJ2-2; no clear D gene. The CDR3 is made up of 15 amino acids. Per the germline V gene, CDR1 is MNHEY and CDR2 is SMNVEV (reference sequence). V lost 3 bases to trimming and J lost 0 bases, with 8 bases between them. As DNA, the CDR3 is TGTGCCAGCAGTTTTGGCAAAACGAACACCGGGGAGCTGTTTTTT. As protein: CASSFGKTNTGELFF.

There are a few counts of this clonotype. The chain carries TRBV7-2 and TRBJ2-1; 10 nucleotides line up with TRBD2. Per germline, CDR1 SGHTA and CDR2 FQGNSA. V gave up 2 bases and J gave up 13 bases; unmatched junction bases: 5. The CDR3 sequence is 13 residues long. The CDR3 here is CASSLHQRGGQFF. DNA of the CDR3: TGTGCCAGCAGCTTACACCAGCGGGGGGGTCAGTTCTTC. The variable domain in full, completed from reference TRBV7-2 and TRBJ2-1, reads GAGVSQSPSNKVTEKGKDVELRCDPISGHTALYWYRQSLGQGLEFLIYFQGNSAPDKSGLPSDRFSAERTGGSVSTLTIQRTQQEDSAVYLCASSLHQRGGQFFGPGTRLTVL.

The chain uses TRBV4-1 and TRBJ1-5; D gene unclear. Trimming stripped 0 bases from V and 0 bases from J, with 9 bases between. The CDR3 totals 16 residues. The germline gives CDR1 MGHRA, CDR2 YSYEKL. The CDR3 DNA reads as TGCGCCAGCAGCCAAGAGGAGACCGATAGCAATCAGCCCCAGCATTTT. Amino acid sequence: CASSQEETDSNQPQHF.

This rearrangement joins TRBV7-3 to TRBJ2-1; 13 nucleotides agree with TRBD2. V dropped 4 bases and J dropped 4; count of bases not matched to a gene: 16. This CDR3 comprises 20 residues. The germline V gene encodes CDR1 SGHTA and CDR2 FQGTGA. CDR3 sequence (DNA): TGTGCCAGCAGCTCCCTTCCCTTCGACCGACTAGCGGGAGGTTACAATGAGCAGTTCTTC. Amino acid sequence: CASSSLPFDRLAGGYNEQFF.

Only a few counts were recorded for this clonotype. The chain couples TRBV3-1 to TRBJ1-2; the match to TRBD1 covers 8 bases. V trimming: 4 bases; J trimming: 7 bases; junction bases outside the gene matches: 8. Germline V gene sequence: CDR1 LGHDT, CDR2 YNNKEL (reference sequence). The CDR3 consists of 14 residues. The CDR3 DNA reads as TGTGCCAGCAGCCCTTCACAGGGGGACGGTGGCTACACCTTC. Protein: CASSPSQGDGGYTF.

V usage is TRBV20-1 and J usage is TRBJ2-1, with a weak D call TRBD2 (7 bases). V was trimmed by 8 bases and J by 3 bases, leaving 20 bases between them. Germline lookup yields CDR1 DFQATT and CDR2 SNEGSKA (reference sequence). There are 15 residues in the CDR3. CDR3 in DNA: TGCAGTACCTCGAAGAGGGGGGGGCTCTACAATGAGCAGTTCTTC. Its translation: CSTSKRGGLYNEQFF.

This clonotype was counted between two and nine times. The V and J genes are TRBV2 and TRBJ2-1; 14 bases align to TRBD2. There are 15 residues in the CDR3. J was trimmed by 8 bases and V by 7 bases; bases with no gene match: 7. Germline loops: CDR1 SNHLY, CDR2 FYNNEI. The chain's CDR3 is CASTPRLAGGYEQFF. DNA of the CDR3: TGTGCCAGCACCCCTCGACTAGCGGGGGGGTATGAGCAGTTCTTC.

This chain joins TRBV10-3 and TRBJ1-5, with a possible D match to TRBD1 (5 bases). Between the trimmed V and J ends, which lost 6 bases and 2 bases, there was a span of 26 bases. The CDR3 totals 19 residues. Germline lookup yields CDR1 ENHRY and CDR2 SYGVKD. The CDR3 DNA is TGTGCCATCAGCGAAGCCTTGCCGGGAGGAGTAGGGGGCAATCAGCCCCAGCATTTT. The encoded protein is CAISEALPGGVGGNQPQHF.

This clonotype was recorded many times. The J gene is TRBJ2-5, the V gene TRBV12-3 or TRBV12-4; D is possibly TRBD1 (5 bases). This CDR3 spans 12 amino acids. V lost 5 bases, J lost 5 bases, and 9 bases lay in between. The CDR3 sequence: CASSPHRETQYF. The CDR3 region has the DNA TGTGCCAGCAGTCCGCACAGGGAGACCCAGTACTTC.

This clonotype was detected only a few times. V gene TRBV5-1 combines with J gene TRBJ2-7; D is perhaps TRBD2 (7 bases). Per germline, CDR1 SGHRS and CDR2 YFSETQ. The length of the CDR3 is 15 residues. Trimming took off 4 bases at V and 0 bases at J, with 14 bases between the two ends. CDR3 coding DNA: TGCGCCAGCAGCCTACAGGGAGGGGTCTCCTACGAGCAGTACTTC. It yields the protein CASSLQGGVSYEQYF.

The V and J genes are TRBV20-1 and TRBJ2-1; 9 bases are a match to TRBD1. CDR1 and CDR2 (germline): DFQATT, SNEGSKA (reference sequence). V was pared by 6 bases and J by 5 bases, with 14 bases of the junction left unmatched. CDR3 length: 16 residues. CDR3 residues: CSAPKGGTGFDNEQFF. CDR3 in DNA: TGCAGTGCCCCCAAGGGCGGGACAGGGTTCGACAATGAGCAGTTCTTC.

This CDR3 is CSASELAGGTQYF. CDR3 in DNA: TGCAGTGCTTCGGAACTAGCGGGGGGGACGCAGTATTTT. The chain employs TRBV20-1 and TRBJ2-3; TRBD2 matches at 13 bases. V was pared by 5 bases and J by 9 bases, with 5 bases of the junction left unmatched. Germline V gene lookup returns CDR1 DFQATT and CDR2 SNEGSKA (reference sequence). This CDR3 has 13 residues.

The chain uses TRBV7-8 and TRBJ1-2, with D possibly being TRBD1 (6 bases). Deletions cut 5 bases from V and 5 bases from J, with 21 bases between. Looked up from germline, CDR1 is SGHVS and CDR2 is FQNEAQ. There are 16 residues in the CDR3. This CDR3 reads CASSPRQETRDYGYTF. Here the CDR3 DNA reads TGTGCCAGCAGCCCTAGACAGGAGACGAGGGATTATGGCTACACCTTC.

This chain links TRBV6-5 with TRBJ1-4; a possible D gene is TRBD1 (5 bases). The CDR3 runs to 13 residues. The V and J ends lost 6 bases and 4 bases respectively, with 9 bases between them. Germline loops: CDR1 MNHEY, CDR2 SVGAGI. The CDR3 bases are TGTGCCAGCAGCCGGGACGTTAATGAAAAACTGTTTTTT. Translation gives CASSRDVNEKLFF.

In regard to this clonotype: This could be a read error, since a much larger clone is one nucleotide away. The rearrangement uses TRBV6-5 and TRBJ2-7; either TRBD1 or TRBD2 may fit D (6 bases each). The germline CDR1 and CDR2 sequences are MNHEY and SVGAGI. Trimming cost V 2 bases and J 4 bases, with 15 bases left between them. CDR3 length equals 15 residues. In nucleotides, the CDR3 is TGTGCCAGCAGTTACGCCGCGGGACAAGGATACGAGCAGTACTTC. Its protein is CASSYAAGQGYEQYF.

The chain links TRBV7-2 to TRBJ2-1; D may be TRBD2 (6 bases). V lost 5 bases, J lost 9 bases, and 17 bases lay in between. Germline assignment: CDR1 SGHTA and CDR2 FQGNSA. The CDR3 has 14 amino acids. The CDR3, as DNA: TGTGCCAGCAGCCGCCCCCACGGGGGTGCTGAGCAGTTCTTC. The encoded protein is CASSRPHGGAEQFF. The entire variable domain, with the rest obtained from reference TRBV7-2 and TRBJ2-1, is as follows: GAGVSQSPSNKVTEKGKDVELRCDPISGHTALYWYRQSLGQGLEFLIYFQGNSAPDKSGLPSDRFSAERTGGSVSTLTIQRTQQEDSAVYLCASSRPHGGAEQFFGPGTRLTVL.